This entry features one T cell receptor (beta chain) sequence. Antigen specificity is unknown. Samples were taken at baseline and on day 1 of cycles 4 and 7. Only in-frame clones appear in the TCRdb table, and some are missing; sequencing was by immunoSEQ multiplex PCR. Among some 87,000 clones listed, about 88% were seen once. This sample was taken from a study of OX40 agonist ivuxolimab in advanced cancers. Overall study context: With a range of roughly 20 to 79, age averaged about 59 years, and about 83% were male.

The germline gives CDR1 GTSNPN, CDR2 SVGIG (reference sequence). The CDR3 covers 11 residues. Trimming cost V 5 bases and J 8 bases; bases outside gene matches: 2. Study results and limitations: The specificity for antigen of the expanded peripheral T cells was not determined.

This TCR was recovered from an adult with an advanced solid tumor such as melanoma, head and neck, liver or kidney cancer. Sequencing was performed on CD4+ or CD8+ T cells sorted from blood, taken in a trial of the OX40 agonist ivuxolimab. The chain carries TRBV30 and TRBJ2-1, with TRBD2 identical over 8 bases. CDR3 region: CAWGTSYEQFF. The CDR3 DNA reads as TGTGCCTGGGGGACTAGTTATGAGCAGTTCTTC.